This TCR beta chain was recorded in a study of T cells in Graves' hyperthyroidism and ophthalmopathy. Study-wide context: Blood was drawn when the patient was first diagnosed and still untreated. Study results and limitations: Most clonotypes that expanded in the thyroid above 0.001 also showed up in blood. In validation, the model predicted ophthalmopathy. These predictions came a median 6.5 months before onset.

With regard to this clonotype: The antigen is not known.

Cells are PBMCs isolated from about 10 ml of fresh blood. TCR beta CDR3 regions were amplified from RNA. First-round RT-PCR with HTBI primers amplified the TCR CDR3 region. TCRdb analysed the multiplex PCR reads with MiXCR anew, one entry per CDR3 protein. In the table there are under 550,000 distinct CDR3 sequences, roughly 13% of which are singletons. This CDR3 contains 14 residues. V shed 4 bases, J shed 4 bases, and the junction held 5 bases outside the gene matches. Germline-derived CDR1 and CDR2 are SGHNT and YYREEE (reference sequence). This sequence originates from a woman between 18 and 29 years old with Graves' hyperthyroidism. The sample consisted of blood. The chain links TRBV5-4 to TRBJ1-2, with 9 nucleotides matching TRBD1. As DNA, the CDR3 is TGTGCCAGCAGCGGCCGGGACAGGGCCTATGGCTACACCTTC. This codes for CASSGRDRAYGYTF.